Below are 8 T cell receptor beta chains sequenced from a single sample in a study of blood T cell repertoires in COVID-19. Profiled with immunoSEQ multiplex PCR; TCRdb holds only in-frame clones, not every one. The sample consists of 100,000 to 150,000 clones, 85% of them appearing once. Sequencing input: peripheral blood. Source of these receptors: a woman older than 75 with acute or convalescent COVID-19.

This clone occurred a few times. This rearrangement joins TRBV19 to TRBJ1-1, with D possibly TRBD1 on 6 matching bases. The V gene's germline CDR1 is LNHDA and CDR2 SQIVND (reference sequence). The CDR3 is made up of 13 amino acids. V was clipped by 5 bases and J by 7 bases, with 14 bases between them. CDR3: CASSYDRLNEAFF. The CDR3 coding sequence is TGTGCCAGTAGTTATGACAGGTTGAATGAAGCTTTCTTT.

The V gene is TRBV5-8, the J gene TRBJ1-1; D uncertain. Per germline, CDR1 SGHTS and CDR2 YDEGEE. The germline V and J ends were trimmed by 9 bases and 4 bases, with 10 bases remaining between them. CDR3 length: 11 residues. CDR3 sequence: CATPRGTEAFF. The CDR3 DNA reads TGTGCCACCCCCCGGGGCACTGAAGCTTTCTTT.

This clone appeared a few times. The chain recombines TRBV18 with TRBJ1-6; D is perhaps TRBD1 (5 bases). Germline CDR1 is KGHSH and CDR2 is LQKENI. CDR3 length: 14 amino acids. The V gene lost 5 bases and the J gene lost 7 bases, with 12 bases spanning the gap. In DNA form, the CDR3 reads TGTGCCAGCTCAATGTCAGGGAACAATTCACCCCTCCACTTT. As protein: CASSMSGNNSPLHF.

The CDR3 reads CATGGGNQQETQYF. CDR3 DNA sequence: TGTGCCACCGGGGGGGGGAACCAACAAGAGACCCAGTACTTC. V usage is TRBV10-3 and J usage is TRBJ2-5, with 8 bases identical to TRBD2. CDR1 is ENHRY, CDR2 SYGVKD, per germline. Trimming at V came to 10 bases and at J to 2 bases, leaving 9 bases not matched to a gene. The CDR3 length is 14 residues.

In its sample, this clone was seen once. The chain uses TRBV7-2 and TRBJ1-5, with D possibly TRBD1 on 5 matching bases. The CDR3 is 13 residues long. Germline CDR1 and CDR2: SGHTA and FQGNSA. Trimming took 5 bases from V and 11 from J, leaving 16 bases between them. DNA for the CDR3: TGTGCCAGCAGCCCGGTACCAGGAGGGGCCCAGCATTTT. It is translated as CASSPVPGGAQHF.

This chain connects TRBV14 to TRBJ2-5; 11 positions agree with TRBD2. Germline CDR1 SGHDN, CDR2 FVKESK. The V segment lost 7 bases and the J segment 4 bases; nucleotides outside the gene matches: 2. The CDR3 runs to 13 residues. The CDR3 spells CASNGLAGETQYF. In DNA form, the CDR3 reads TGTGCCAGCAACGGACTAGCGGGAGAGACCCAGTACTTC.

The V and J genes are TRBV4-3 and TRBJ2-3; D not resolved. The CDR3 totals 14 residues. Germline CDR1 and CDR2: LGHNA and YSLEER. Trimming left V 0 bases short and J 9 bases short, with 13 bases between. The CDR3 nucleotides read TGCGCCAGCAGCCAAGATATCGCCAGTCAAACGCAGTATTTT. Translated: CASSQDIASQTQYF.

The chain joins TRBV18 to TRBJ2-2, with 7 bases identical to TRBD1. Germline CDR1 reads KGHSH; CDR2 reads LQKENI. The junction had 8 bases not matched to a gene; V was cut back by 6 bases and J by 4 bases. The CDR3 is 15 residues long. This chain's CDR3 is CASSPDRAGTGELFF. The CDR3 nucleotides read TGTGCCAGCTCGCCTGACAGGGCGGGCACCGGGGAGCTGTTTTTT. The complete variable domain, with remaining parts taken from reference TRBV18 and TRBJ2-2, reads NAGVMQNPRHLVRRRGQEARLRCSPMKGHSHVYWYRQLPEEGLKFMVYLQKENIIDESGMPKERFSAEFPKEGPSILRIQQVVRGDSAAYFCASSPDRAGTGELFFGEGSRLTVL.